Listed below are T cell receptor beta chains from one sample, sequenced in a study of cytomegalovirus exposure and HLA in healthy donors. Libraries were prepared by immunoSEQ multiplex PCR; TCRdb keeps only in-frame clonotypes and omits some of them. The sample lists some 120,000 clones, about two thirds occurring once. The sample taken for sequencing was PBMCs. The receptors were sampled from a man aged 35-49 years in good health and CMV-seropositive. Both conserved end residues are trimmed from each CDR3.

J,V,CDR3
TRBJ1-1,TRBV6-5,ASSYSSVNTEAF
TRBJ1-2,TRBV27,ASTSSGGGYGYT
TRBJ2-7,TRBV5-8,ASSLASLESSYEQY
TRBJ2-1,TRBV5-1,ASSLAVGGGRNEQF
TRBJ1-6,TRBV5-1,ASSQGLTNSPLH
TRBJ2-7,TRBV30,AWSTGGYEQY
TRBJ2-7,TRBV4-1,ASSFRTSDYEQY
TRBJ2-5,TRBV4-2,ASSQGASGPETQY
TRBJ2-7,TRBV6-5,ASVRDSEQY
TRBJ1-3,TRBV6-4,ASSAFPGSDTIY
TRBJ2-3,TRBV6-6,ASTEAGGAGDTQY
TRBJ1-4,TRBV27,ASRGGVNEKLF
TRBJ1-3,TRBV28,ASRLTGGLNTIY
TRBJ1-6,TRBV7-9,ASSEDPRASPLH
TRBJ2-2,TRBV18,ASSGGHGTGELF
TRBJ2-5,TRBV11-1,ASSFLQGGKKETQY
TRBJ2-2,TRBV25-1,ASSSLAGGRAGELF
TRBJ1-5,TRBV11-2,ASSLAGSNQPQH
TRBJ1-1,TRBV25-1,ASSEFGTAKAF
TRBJ1-3,TRBV6-6,ASTRSGGSGNTIY
TRBJ2-1,TRBV5-6,ASSFHPVGLAGVNEQF
TRBJ2-2,TRBV7-9,ASSRTAGELF
TRBJ1-1,TRBV18,ASSPLDSGTEAF
TRBJ1-6,TRBV5-4,ASSLGSSSPLH
TRBJ2-3,TRBV5-1,ASSLLRGSTDTQY
TRBJ2-6,TRBV28,ASRRTGQARGSGANVLT
TRBJ2-5,TRBV6-5,ASSEGWGGETQY
TRBJ2-7,TRBV6-6,ASRDGTNSYEQY
TRBJ2-3,TRBV25-1,ASSTPLAGLTDTQY
TRBJ2-7,TRBV6-5,ASKVGGGPVYEQY
TRBJ1-2,TRBV7-2,ASSPRTGVGGYT
TRBJ2-5,TRBV28,ASTPSRQRETQY